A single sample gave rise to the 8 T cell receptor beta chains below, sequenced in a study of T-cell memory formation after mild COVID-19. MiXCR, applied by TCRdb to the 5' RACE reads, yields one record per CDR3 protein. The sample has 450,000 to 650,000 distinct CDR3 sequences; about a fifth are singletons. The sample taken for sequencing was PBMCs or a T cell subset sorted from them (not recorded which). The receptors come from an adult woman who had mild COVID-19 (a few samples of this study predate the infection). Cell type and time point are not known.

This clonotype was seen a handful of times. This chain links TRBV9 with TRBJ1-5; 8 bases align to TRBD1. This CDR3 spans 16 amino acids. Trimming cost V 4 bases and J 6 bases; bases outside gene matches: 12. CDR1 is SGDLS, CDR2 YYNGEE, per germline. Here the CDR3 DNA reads TGTGCCAGCAGCCCTTCCCTCGGACAGGGTGGTCAGCCCCAGCATTTT. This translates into CASSPSLGQGGQPQHF.

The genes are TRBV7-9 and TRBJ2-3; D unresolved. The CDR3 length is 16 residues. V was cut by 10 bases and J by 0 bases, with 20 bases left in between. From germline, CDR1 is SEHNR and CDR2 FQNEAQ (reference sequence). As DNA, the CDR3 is TGTGCCACCCAACGACCTTTTGTGGGAAGCACAGATACGCAGTATTTT. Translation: CATQRPFVGSTDTQYF.

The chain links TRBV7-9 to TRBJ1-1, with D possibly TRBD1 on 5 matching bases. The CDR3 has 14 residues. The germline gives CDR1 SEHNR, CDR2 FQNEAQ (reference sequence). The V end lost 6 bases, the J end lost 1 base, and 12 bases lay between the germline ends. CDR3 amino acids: CASRKTGANTEAFF. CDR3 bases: TGTGCCAGCAGGAAAACCGGGGCGAACACTGAAGCTTTCTTT.

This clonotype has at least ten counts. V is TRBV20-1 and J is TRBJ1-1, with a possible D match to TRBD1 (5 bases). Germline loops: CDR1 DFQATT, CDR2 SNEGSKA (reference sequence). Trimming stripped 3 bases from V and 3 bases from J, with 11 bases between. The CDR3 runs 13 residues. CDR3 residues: CSASIPGDTEAFF. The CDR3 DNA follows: TGCAGTGCTAGTATCCCGGGGGACACTGAAGCTTTCTTT.

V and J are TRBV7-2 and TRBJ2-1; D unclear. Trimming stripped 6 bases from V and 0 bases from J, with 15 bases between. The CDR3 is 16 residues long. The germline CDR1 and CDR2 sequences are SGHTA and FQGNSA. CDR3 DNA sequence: TGTGCCAGCAGTTTTAGCAGTGGGGACTCCTACAATGAGCAGTTCTTC. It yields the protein CASSFSSGDSYNEQFF. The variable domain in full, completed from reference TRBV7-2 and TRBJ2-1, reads GAGVSQSPSNKVTEKGKDVELRCDPISGHTALYWYRQSLGQGLEFLIYFQGNSAPDKSGLPSDRFSAERTGGSVSTLTIQRTQQEDSAVYLCASSFSSGDSYNEQFFGPGTRLTVL.

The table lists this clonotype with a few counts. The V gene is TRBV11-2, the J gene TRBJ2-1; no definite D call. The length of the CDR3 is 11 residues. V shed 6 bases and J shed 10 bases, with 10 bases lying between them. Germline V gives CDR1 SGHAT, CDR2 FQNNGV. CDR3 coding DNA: TGTGCCAGCAGTCCTTCCTTAGAGCAGTTCTTC. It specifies CASSPSLEQFF. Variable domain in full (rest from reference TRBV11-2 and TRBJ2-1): EAGVAQSPRYKIIEKRQSVAFWCNPISGHATLYWYQQILGQGPKLLIQFQNNGVVDDSQLPKDRFSAERLKGVDSTLKIQPAKLEDSAVYLCASSPSLEQFFGPGTRLTVL.

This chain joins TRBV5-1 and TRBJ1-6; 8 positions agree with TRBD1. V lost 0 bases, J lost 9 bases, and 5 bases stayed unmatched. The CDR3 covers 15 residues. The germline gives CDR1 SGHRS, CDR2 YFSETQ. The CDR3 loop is CASSLGQGFSSPLHF. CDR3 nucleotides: TGCGCCAGCAGCTTGGGACAGGGGTTTAGTTCACCCCTCCACTTT.

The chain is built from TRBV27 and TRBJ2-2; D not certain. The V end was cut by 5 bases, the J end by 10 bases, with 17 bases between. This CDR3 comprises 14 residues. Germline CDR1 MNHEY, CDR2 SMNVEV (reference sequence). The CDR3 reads CASSKTDPPVELFF. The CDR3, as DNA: TGTGCCAGCAGTAAGACGGACCCACCAGTGGAGCTGTTTTTT.